The rows below give T cell receptor beta chains drawn from one sample of a study of cytomegalovirus exposure and HLA in healthy donors. Sequenced by immunoSEQ multiplex PCR; TCRdb stores in-frame clones only, minus some. The sample carries roughly 130,000 clones, approximately 68% recorded once. What was sequenced was PBMCs. Receptors were obtained from a man aged 25 to 40 in good health and CMV-seropositive. Both conserved end residues are part of each CDR3.

v_call cdr3_aa
TRBV4-1 CASSVRDTEETQYF
TRBV18 CASSPLTGSGAFF
TRBV25-1 CASTEGGGPNSGQPQHF
TRBV19 CASVDRGRLNTEAFF
TRBV6-1 CASSAGQGSDEQYF
TRBV18 CASSPGGEQYF
TRBV6-6 CASSYETTGLQYF
TRBV2 CATRGVFRVSSYNEQFF
TRBV27 CASSLGQGVGYEQYF
TRBV11-3 CASSLGLRREAFNNEQFF
TRBV28 CASRLRLAGGPDEQFF
TRBV5-1 CASSRDRHYEQYF
TRBV19 CASSAPSSGNTIYF
TRBV7-9 CASSSLKFTGELFF
TRBV11-2 CASSTYTLVSQQFF
TRBV11-2 CASSFGPLAGNSYEQYF
TRBV5-1 CASSPSGGAGNQPQHF
TRBV2 CATTRYTEAFF
TRBV11-2 CASRGAPSEQYF
TRBV19 CASSFRQGPYNEQFF